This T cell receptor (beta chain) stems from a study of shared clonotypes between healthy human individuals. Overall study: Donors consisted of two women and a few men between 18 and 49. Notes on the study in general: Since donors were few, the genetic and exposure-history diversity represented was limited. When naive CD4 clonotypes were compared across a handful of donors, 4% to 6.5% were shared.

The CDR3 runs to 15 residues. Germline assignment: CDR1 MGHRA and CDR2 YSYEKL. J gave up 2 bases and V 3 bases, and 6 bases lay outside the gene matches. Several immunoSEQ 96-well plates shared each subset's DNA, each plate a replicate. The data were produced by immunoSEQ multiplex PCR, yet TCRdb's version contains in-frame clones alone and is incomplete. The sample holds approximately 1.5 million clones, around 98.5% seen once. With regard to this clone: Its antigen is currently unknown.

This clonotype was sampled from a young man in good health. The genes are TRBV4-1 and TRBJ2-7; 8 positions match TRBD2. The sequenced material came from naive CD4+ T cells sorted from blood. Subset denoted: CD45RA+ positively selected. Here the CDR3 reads CASSQGSGTTYEQYF. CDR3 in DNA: TGCGCCAGCAGCCAGGGTAGCGGGACGACCTACGAGCAGTACTTC.